The entry that follows covers one TCR beta chain sequence. The antigen is not known. Vbeta (60) and Jbeta (13) primers were used in the PCR. Sequencing was performed with immunoSEQ multiplex PCR; in TCRdb, only in-frame clones are kept and a portion is missing. Its clone listing holds approximately 58,000 clones. J gave up 2 bases and V 4 bases, and 7 bases lay outside the gene matches. CDR1 is SGDLS, CDR2 YYNGEE, per germline. The CDR3 covers 15 residues. This record belongs to a study of cytomegalovirus exposure and HLA in healthy donors. Points from the study as a whole: A later analysis found common viral pathogens apparently linked to several of the most significant clusters. Productive rates of about 87% or about 30% were seen for most TCR beta V segments in an earlier analysis. Altogether, some 170 TCR beta chains were recorded as cytomegalovirus-associated. TCR beta V- and J-gene trimming was later associated with a missense DCLRE1C variant.

The specimen sequenced was PBMCs. V is TRBV9 and J is TRBJ2-3; TRBD2 matches 7 bases. The source of this sequence is a woman in her fifties or sixties in good health and CMV-seropositive. CDR3: CASSPRGRHTDTQYF. CDR3 DNA sequence: TGTGCCAGCAGCCCGCGGGGGAGACACACAGATACGCAGTATTTT. Full variable domain (missing parts from reference TRBV9 and TRBJ2-3): DSGVTQTPKHLITATGQRVTLRCSPRSGDLSVYWYQQSLDQGLQFLIQYYNGEERAKGNILERFSAQQFPDLHSELNLSSLELGDSALYFCASSPRGRHTDTQYFGPGTRLTVL.